What follows describes a single T cell receptor (beta chain). The antigen is undetermined. Universal primer sites and UMIs were introduced during 5'RACE template-switching synthesis of TCR cDNA. TCRdb processed the 5' RACE reads anew with MiXCR; each CDR3 protein has one entry. The sample carries 350,000 to 450,000 distinct CDR3 sequences, 18% recorded once. The sample belongs to a study of T cells after yellow fever vaccination. The study's findings and limits: Most primary-vaccination clones recurred post-booster (roughly 97% CD4, around 90% CD8).

Germline V gives CDR1 SGHRS, CDR2 YFSETQ. Trimming took off 0 bases at V and 0 bases at J, with 9 bases between the two ends. The CDR3 is 15 residues long. The sequencing here drew on PBMCs, taken before the yellow fever booster vaccination. This chain links TRBV5-1 with TRBJ1-1; no clear D gene. The receptor's source is a young man who received the YFV17D yellow fever vaccine. Written as DNA, the CDR3 is TGCGCCAGCAGCTTGGTCGAGGGAATGAACACTGAAGCTTTCTTT. Protein product: CASSLVEGMNTEAFF.